The clone carrying this TCR beta chain was seen a single time. The sample is drawn from a study of blood T cell repertoires in COVID-19. Study-wide background: T cells, B-cell-depleted T cells, or PBMCs supplied cDNA or gDNA.

Profiled with immunoSEQ multiplex PCR; TCRdb holds only in-frame clones, not every one. The sample has about 290,000 clones, just under 90% seen once. CDR3 size: 15 residues. The germline CDR1 and CDR2 sequences are SEHNR and FQNEAQ (reference sequence). V was shortened by 2 bases and J by 4 bases, with 14 bases between the two germline ends. The sample was peripheral blood. The V call is TRBV7-9, the J call TRBJ1-2; D is ambiguous. The TCR sequence derives from a woman in her 30s with COVID-19, enrolled during active disease. CDR3 region: CASSLTVGGGYGYTF. DNA of the CDR3: TGTGCCAGCAGCTTAACGGTAGGAGGCGGCTATGGCTACACCTTC.